This T cell receptor beta chain was recorded in a study of shared clonotypes between healthy human individuals. Using immunoSEQ multiplex PCR, the repertoire was profiled, and TCRdb retains in-frame clones only, with some absent. The sample has 1.6 million or so clones, around 98.5% seen once. The CDR3 has 16 residues. Germline V CDR1 and CDR2: SGHTA, FQGTGA. Trimming cost V 1 base and J 6 bases; bases outside gene matches: 11. This chain uses TRBV7-3 with TRBJ2-7; 8 bases fit TRBD1. The sample was naive CD4+ T cells sorted from blood. Subset described: CD45RA+ positively selected. The receptor was derived from a man aged 25 to 40 in good health. CDR3 sequence reads: CASSLIPGTGKTEQYF. The CDR3 DNA reads TGTGCCAGCAGCTTAATACCCGGGACAGGCAAAACCGAGCAGTACTTC. The variable domain in full, completed from reference TRBV7-3 and TRBJ2-7, reads GAGVSQTPSNKVTEKGKYVELRCDPISGHTALYWYRQSLGQGPEFLIYFQGTGAADDSGLPNDRFFAVRPEGSVSTLKIQRTERGDSAVYLCASSLIPGTGKTEQYFGPGTRLTVT.